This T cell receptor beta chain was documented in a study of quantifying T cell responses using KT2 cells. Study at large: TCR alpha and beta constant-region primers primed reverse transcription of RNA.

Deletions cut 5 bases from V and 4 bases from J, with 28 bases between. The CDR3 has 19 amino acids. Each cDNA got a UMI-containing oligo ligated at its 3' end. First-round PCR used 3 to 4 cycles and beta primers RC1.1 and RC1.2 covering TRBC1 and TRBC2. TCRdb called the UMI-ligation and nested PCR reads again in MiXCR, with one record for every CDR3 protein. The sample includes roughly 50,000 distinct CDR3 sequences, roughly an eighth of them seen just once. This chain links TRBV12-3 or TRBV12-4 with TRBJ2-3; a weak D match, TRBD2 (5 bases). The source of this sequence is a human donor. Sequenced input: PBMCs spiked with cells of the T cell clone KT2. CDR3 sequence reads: CASSPSSNRLASESDTQYF. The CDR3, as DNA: TGTGCCAGCAGTCCGTCTTCAAATAGGCTAGCTAGTGAATCAGATACGCAGTATTTT.